This TCR gamma chain was sequenced in a study of intestinal T cells in coeliac disease. Findings of the study overall: TRG-based classification had a reported leave-one-out accuracy of 87%.

Genomic DNA came from ten approximately 4.7-µm formalin-fixed paraffin-embedded scrolls per case. The V gene's germline CDR1 is EGSNGY and CDR2 YDSYNSKV. There are 16 residues in the CDR3. Worth noting for this clone: No antigen is known for it. Given a much more abundant clone one base away, this may be a read error.

LymphoTrack primers amplified TRG sequences from 200 ng of biopsy DNA. TCRdb re-called the multiplex PCR reads using CATT. Among a few hundred gamma-chain clones listed, more than 40% were seen once. The TCR originated in a human donor with celiac disease. The sample consisted of a duodenal biopsy. This sequence joins TRGV2 and TRGJP2. The CDR3 loop reads CATWGGPWGSDWIKTF. The DNA of the CDR3 is TGTGCCACCTGGGGCGGGCCTTGGGGTAGTGATTGGATCAAGACGTTT.